In this sample, the clone carrying this T cell receptor beta chain turned up once. No antigen is known for it. Here immunoSEQ multiplex PCR was the method, and the copy in TCRdb shows in-frame clones only, minus some. This table has some 2,100,000 clones, 85% to 95% appearing once. The sample comes from a study of shared clonotypes between healthy human individuals. Study-wide findings and caveats: Donors were few, which limited the genetic and exposure-history diversity represented.

Trimming shortened V by 5 bases and J by 0 bases, and 17 bases separated the two germline ends. Germline CDR1 and CDR2: SEHNR and FQNEAQ (reference sequence). The CDR3 has 16 residues. CD45RO negativity and positive selection for CCR7 defined naive CD8 cells, a population that excluded terminally differentiated effector memory CD45RA+ cells. Sequencing was performed on naive CD8+ T cells from PBMCs. This sequence was found in a man younger than 30 in good health. Some clones in this sample may be carry-over from other donors' samples. The rearrangement links TRBV7-9 to TRBJ2-7; tentatively, D is TRBD1 (6 bases). DNA of the CDR3: TGTGCCAGCAGCGGAACTAACAGGGAGAGCTCCTACGAGCAGTACTTC. Protein product: CASSGTNRESSYEQYF.